The T cell receptor beta chain under discussion was sequenced for a study of OX40 agonist ivuxolimab in advanced cancers. Across the study: A history of anti-PD-1, anti-PD-L1 or anti-CTLA-4 therapy was acceptable, and 40% to 45% had some. Study results and caveats: The study observed clonal expansion of CD4+ and CD8+ blood T cells by week 6 at 0.1 to 3.0 mg/kg. There were, on average, more expanded clones in CD8+ T cells than in CD4+.

Sequenced by immunoSEQ multiplex PCR; TCRdb stores in-frame clones only, minus some. Among tens of thousands of clones listed, 88% were seen once. Enrollment shut out patients with autoimmune disease history or systemic immunosuppression. Germline CDR1 SGDLS, CDR2 YYNGEE. Trimming at V came to 4 bases and at J to 6 bases, leaving 7 bases not matched to a gene. The CDR3 is 14 amino acids. Comment on this clone: Antigen specificity is unknown.

The rearrangement joins TRBV9 to TRBJ2-1; 7 bases fit TRBD2. The receptor comes from an adult with an advanced solid tumor such as melanoma, head and neck, liver or kidney cancer. The sample consisted of CD4+ or CD8+ T cells sorted from blood, taken in a trial of the OX40 agonist ivuxolimab. The CDR3 DNA follows: TGTGCCAGCAGCCTCCGACTAGCTGGCAATGAGCAGTTCTTC. Protein: CASSLRLAGNEQFF.